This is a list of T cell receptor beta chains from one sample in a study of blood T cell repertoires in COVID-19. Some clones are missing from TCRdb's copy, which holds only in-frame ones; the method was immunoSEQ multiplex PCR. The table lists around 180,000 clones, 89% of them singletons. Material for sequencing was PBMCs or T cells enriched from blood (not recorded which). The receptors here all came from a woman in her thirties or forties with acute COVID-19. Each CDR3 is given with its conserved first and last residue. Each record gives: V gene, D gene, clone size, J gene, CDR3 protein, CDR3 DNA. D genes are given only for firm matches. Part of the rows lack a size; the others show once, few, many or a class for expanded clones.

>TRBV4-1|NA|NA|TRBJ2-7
CASSQINRGYEQYF
TGCGCCAGCAGCCAAATTAATAGGGGCTACGAGCAGTACTTC
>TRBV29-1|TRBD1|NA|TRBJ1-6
CSATTGNNSPLHF
TGCAGCGCGACGACAGGGAATAATTCACCCCTCCACTTT
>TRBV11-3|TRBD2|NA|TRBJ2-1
CASSRTSGRPQFF
TGTGCCAGCAGCCGGACTAGCGGGAGGCCGCAGTTCTTC
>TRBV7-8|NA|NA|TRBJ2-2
CASSYYRANSNTGELFF
TGTGCCAGCAGCTATTACAGGGCAAACTCGAACACCGGGGAGCTGTTTTTT
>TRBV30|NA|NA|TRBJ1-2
CAWSVGVTYGYTF
TGTGCCTGGAGTGTAGGGGTTACCTATGGCTACACCTTC
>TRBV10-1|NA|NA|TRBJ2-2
CASTGLRTFTGELFF
TGCGCCAGCACGGGACTCCGGACGTTTACCGGGGAGCTGTTTTTT
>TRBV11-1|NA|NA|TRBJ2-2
CASSLAGGNTGELFF
TGTGCCAGCAGCTTAGCGGGGGGGAACACCGGGGAGCTGTTTTTT
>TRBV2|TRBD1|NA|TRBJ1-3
CASSRQGASGNTIYF
TGTGCCAGCAGCAGACAGGGGGCATCAGGAAACACCATATATTTT
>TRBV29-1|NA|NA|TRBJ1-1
CSVDRRLNTEAFF
TGCAGCGTTGACCGGCGGTTAAACACTGAAGCTTTCTTT
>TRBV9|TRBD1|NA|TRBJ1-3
CASSPFVTGSIGNTIYF
TGTGCCAGCAGCCCCTTCGTGACAGGGAGTATCGGAAACACCATATATTTT
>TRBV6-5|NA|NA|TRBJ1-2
CASSYSVDGEGYGYTF
TGTGCCAGCAGTTACTCGGTCGACGGTGAGGGATATGGCTACACCTTC
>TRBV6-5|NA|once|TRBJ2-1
CASSYSPRGEQFF
TGTGCCAGCAGTTACTCTCCAAGGGGCGAGCAGTTCTTC
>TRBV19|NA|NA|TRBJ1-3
CASSPLTVPGNTIYF
TGTGCCAGTAGTCCCCTGACAGTGCCGGGAAACACCATATATTTT
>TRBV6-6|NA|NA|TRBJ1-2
CASSAEGYGYTF
TGTGCCAGCAGTGCCGAGGGCTATGGCTACACCTTC
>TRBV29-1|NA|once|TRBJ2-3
CSVSKIATSTDTQYF
TGCAGCGTTAGTAAGATAGCAACTAGCACAGATACGCAGTATTTT
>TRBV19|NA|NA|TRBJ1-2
CASKEDPNYGYTF
TGTGCCAGTAAGGAGGACCCTAACTATGGCTACACCTTC
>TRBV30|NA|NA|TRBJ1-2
CAWSASGTRGNYGYTF
TGTGCCTGGAGTGCCTCCGGGACAAGGGGGAACTATGGCTACACCTTC
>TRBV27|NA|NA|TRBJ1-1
CASSTRHRTGNTEAFF
TGTGCCAGCAGTACCCGACACCGGACTGGGAACACTGAAGCTTTCTTT
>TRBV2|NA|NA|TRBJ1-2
CASSEQGPNYGYTF
TGTGCCAGCAGTGAACAGGGGCCTAACTATGGCTACACCTTC
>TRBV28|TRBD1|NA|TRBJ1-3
CASTPTGGAGNTIYF
TGTGCCAGCACCCCAACAGGGGGGGCTGGAAACACCATATATTTT
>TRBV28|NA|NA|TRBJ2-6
CASSLTPHSGANVLTF
TGTGCCAGCAGTCTGACTCCTCACTCTGGGGCCAACGTCCTGACTTTC
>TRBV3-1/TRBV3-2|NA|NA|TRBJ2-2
CASSQRLAMNTGELFF
TGTGCCAGCAGCCAGCGGCTAGCTATGAACACCGGGGAGCTGTTTTTT
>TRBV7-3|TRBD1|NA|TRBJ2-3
CASSLKGQGQGDTQYF
TGTGCCAGCAGCTTAAAGGGACAGGGTCAAGGGGATACGCAGTATTTT
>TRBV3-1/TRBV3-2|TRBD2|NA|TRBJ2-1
CASSQRLAGSYNEQFF
TGTGCCAGCAGCCAACGACTAGCGGGATCCTACAATGAGCAGTTCTTC
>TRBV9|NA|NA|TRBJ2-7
CASSGDNYEQYF
TGTGCCAGCAGCGGGGACAACTACGAGCAGTACTTC
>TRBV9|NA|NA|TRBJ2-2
CASTQSSVNTGELFF
TGTGCCAGCACCCAAAGCAGCGTTAACACCGGGGAGCTGTTTTTT
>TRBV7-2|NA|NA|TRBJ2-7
CASSLGVRLIYEQYF
TGTGCCAGCAGCTTAGGGGTCAGGCTGATATACGAGCAGTACTTC
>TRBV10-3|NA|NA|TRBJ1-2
CAIRSGNYGYTF
TGTGCCATCAGATCGGGGAACTATGGCTACACCTTC
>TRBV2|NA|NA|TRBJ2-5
CASSVREETQYF
TGTGCCAGCAGTGTCAGGGAAGAGACCCAGTACTTC
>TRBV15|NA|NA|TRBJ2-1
CATSRGGSGYNEQFF
TGTGCCACCAGCAGAGGTGGTAGCGGCTACAATGAGCAGTTCTTC
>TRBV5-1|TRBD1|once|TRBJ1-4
CASSPQGMPNEKLFF
TGCGCCAGCAGCCCACAGGGGATGCCTAATGAAAAACTGTTTTTT
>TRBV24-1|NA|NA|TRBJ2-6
CATSVLGEDTFYSGANVLTF
TGTGCCACCAGTGTCCTGGGGGAGGACACCTTTTACTCTGGGGCCAACGTCCTGACTTTC
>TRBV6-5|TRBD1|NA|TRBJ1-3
CASSLQGEAGNTIYF
TGTGCCAGCAGTCTACAGGGGGAAGCTGGAAACACCATATATTTT
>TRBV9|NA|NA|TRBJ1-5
CASSVAGGNQPQHF
TGTGCCAGCAGCGTAGCGGGTGGCAATCAGCCCCAGCATTTT
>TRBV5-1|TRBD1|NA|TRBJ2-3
CASSYYPGQGVKDTQYF
TGCGCCAGCAGCTACTATCCGGGACAGGGGGTCAAAGATACGCAGTATTTT
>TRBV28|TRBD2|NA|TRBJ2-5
CASSLGLAGQYF
TGTGCCAGCAGTTTAGGGCTAGCGGGCCAGTACTTC
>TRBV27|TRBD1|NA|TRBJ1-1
CASSLTTGRTTEAFF
TGTGCCAGCAGTCTCACGACAGGGCGGACCACTGAAGCTTTCTTT
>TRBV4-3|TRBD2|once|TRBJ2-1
CASSQGTSGRRSLGDEQFF
TGCGCCAGCAGCCAAGGGACTAGCGGGAGAAGGTCTCTCGGGGATGAGCAGTTCTTC
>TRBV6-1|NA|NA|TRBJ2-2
CASSDGALTGELFF
TGTGCCAGCAGTGATGGGGCCTTGACCGGGGAGCTGTTTTTT
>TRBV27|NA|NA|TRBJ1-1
CASKRGVRAFF
TGTGCCAGCAAACGTGGAGTGAGGGCTTTCTTT
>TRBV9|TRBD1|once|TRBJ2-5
CASSARQGRETQYF
TGTGCCAGCAGCGCCCGACAGGGAAGAGAGACCCAGTACTTC
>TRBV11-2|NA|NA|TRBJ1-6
CASSPRQGNSPLHF
TGTGCCAGCAGCCCCCGCCAGGGGAATTCACCCCTCCACTTT
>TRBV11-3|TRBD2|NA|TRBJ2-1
CASSANSGGGEQFF
TGTGCCAGCAGCGCCAATAGCGGGGGAGGTGAGCAGTTCTTC
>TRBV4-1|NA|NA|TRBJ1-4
CASSQDPRGGEKLFF
TGCGCCAGCAGCCAAGATCCCAGGGGCGGTGAAAAACTGTTTTTT
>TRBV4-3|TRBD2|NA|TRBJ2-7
CASSQVAGAGYEQYF
TGCGCCAGCAGCCAAGTAGCGGGAGCAGGATACGAGCAGTACTTC
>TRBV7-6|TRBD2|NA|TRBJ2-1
CASSHGLAGGSYNEQFF
TGTGCCAGCAGCCACGGACTAGCGGGAGGTTCCTACAATGAGCAGTTCTTC
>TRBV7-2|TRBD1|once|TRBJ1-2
CASSYEQGAWSGYTF
TGTGCCAGCAGCTACGAACAGGGGGCTTGGAGTGGCTACACCTTC
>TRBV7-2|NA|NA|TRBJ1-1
CASSLDHQGNTEAFF
TGTGCCAGCAGCTTAGATCATCAGGGGAACACTGAAGCTTTCTTT
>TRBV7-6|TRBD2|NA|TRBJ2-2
CASSRRTSGGGNTGELFF
TGTGCCAGCAGCCGCCGGACTAGCGGGGGCGGGAACACCGGGGAGCTGTTTTTT
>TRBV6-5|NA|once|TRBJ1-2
CASQDANRGYTF
TGTGCCAGCCAAGACGCCAACAGAGGCTACACCTTC
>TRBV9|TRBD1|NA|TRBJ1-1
CASSVGGTVGNTEAFF
TGTGCCAGCAGCGTAGGTGGGACAGTCGGGAACACTGAAGCTTTCTTT
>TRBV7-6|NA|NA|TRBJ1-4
CASSKGGEEKLFF
TGTGCCTCCTCAAAGGGGGGGGAGGAAAAACTGTTTTTT
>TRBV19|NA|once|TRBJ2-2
CASTPRGVGTGELFF
TGTGCCAGTACCCCCAGGGGAGTGGGTACCGGGGAGCTGTTTTTT
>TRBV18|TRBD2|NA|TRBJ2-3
CASSPRTSGRTDTQYF
TGTGCCAGCTCACCACGGACTAGCGGGAGGACAGATACGCAGTATTTT
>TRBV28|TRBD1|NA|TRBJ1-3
CASSLGTGPGNTIYF
TGTGCCAGCAGTCTTGGGACAGGGCCTGGAAACACCATATATTTT
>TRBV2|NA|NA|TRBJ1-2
CASSERMSGYTF
TGTGCCAGCAGTGAACGAATGAGTGGCTACACCTTC
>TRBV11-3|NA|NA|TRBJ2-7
CASSFIGQILSNYEQYF
TGTGCCAGCAGCTTCATCGGACAGATATTGTCCAACTACGAGCAGTACTTC
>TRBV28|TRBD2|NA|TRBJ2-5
CASSLALAEETQYF
TGTGCCAGCAGTTTAGCGCTAGCGGAAGAGACCCAGTACTTC
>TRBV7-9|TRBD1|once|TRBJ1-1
CASSLPPGGQAEAFF
TGTGCCAGCAGCTTACCCCCAGGGGGGCAAGCTGAAGCTTTCTTT